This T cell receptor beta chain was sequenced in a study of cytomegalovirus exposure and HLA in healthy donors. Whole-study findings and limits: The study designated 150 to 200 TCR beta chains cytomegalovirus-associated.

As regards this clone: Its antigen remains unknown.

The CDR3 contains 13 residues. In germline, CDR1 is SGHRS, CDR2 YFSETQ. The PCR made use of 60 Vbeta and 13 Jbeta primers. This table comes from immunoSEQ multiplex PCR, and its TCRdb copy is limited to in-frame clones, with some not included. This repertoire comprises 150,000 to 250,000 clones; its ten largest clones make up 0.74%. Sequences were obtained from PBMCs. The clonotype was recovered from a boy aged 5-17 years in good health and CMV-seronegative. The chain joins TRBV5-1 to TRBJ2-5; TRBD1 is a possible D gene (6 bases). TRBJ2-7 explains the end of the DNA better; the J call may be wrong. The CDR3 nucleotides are TGCGCCAGCAGCCTCGGACAGCTCTACGAGCAGTACTTC. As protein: CASSLGQLYEQYF.